Listed below are T cell receptor beta chains from one sample, sequenced in a study of blood T cell repertoires in COVID-19. The assay was immunoSEQ multiplex PCR, and TCRdb's table has in-frame clones only and misses some. The data show 150,000 to 170,000 clones, with about 88% seen just once and more than 6.5% held by the top ten. Sequenced sample: peripheral blood. These receptor sequences come from a woman in her fifties or sixties with COVID-19, enrolled during active disease. Both conserved end residues are part of each CDR3. The order of the fields is V gene, clone size, CDR3 length, D gene, J gene, CDR3 DNA, CDR3 protein. The D gene is left open where the match is weak. Clone size appears in some rows only: once, few, many, or a class for an expanded clone.

V gene: TRBV5-6; clone size: once; CDR3 length: 16; D gene: TRBD2; J gene: TRBJ2-4; CDR3 DNA: TGTGCCAGCAGCTTGGGCGGGAGTCTAGCCAAAAACATTCAGTACTTC; CDR3 protein: CASSLGGSLAKNIQYF
V gene: TRBV5-6; clone size: .; CDR3 length: 15; D gene: .; J gene: TRBJ1-2; CDR3 DNA: TGTGCCAGCATTTTGCAGAGCGGGGATTTCTATGGCTACACCTTC; CDR3 protein: CASILQSGDFYGYTF
V gene: TRBV14; clone size: .; CDR3 length: 14; D gene: .; J gene: TRBJ2-7; CDR3 DNA: TGTGCCAGCAGCCTCCGGGACAACGTCTACGAGCAGTACTTC; CDR3 protein: CASSLRDNVYEQYF
V gene: TRBV29-1; clone size: .; CDR3 length: 12; D gene: .; J gene: TRBJ2-7; CDR3 DNA: TGCAGCGTTGCCCAGGGAACCTACGAGCAGTACTTC; CDR3 protein: CSVAQGTYEQYF
V gene: TRBV6-5; clone size: .; CDR3 length: 14; D gene: .; J gene: TRBJ1-1; CDR3 DNA: TGTGCCAGCAGTTACTCAGGGGGACGCACTGAAGCTTTCTTT; CDR3 protein: CASSYSGGRTEAFF
V gene: TRBV7-6; clone size: .; CDR3 length: 15; D gene: TRBD2; J gene: TRBJ2-5; CDR3 DNA: TGTGCCAGCAGCTTAGTCCTAGCGGGAGGGGAGACCCAGTACTTC; CDR3 protein: CASSLVLAGGETQYF
V gene: TRBV6-6; clone size: .; CDR3 length: 15; D gene: TRBD1; J gene: TRBJ2-2; CDR3 DNA: TGTGCCAGCAGTTACGGACAGGGGAGCACCGGGGAGCTGTTTTTT; CDR3 protein: CASSYGQGSTGELFF
V gene: TRBV5-1; clone size: few; CDR3 length: 14; D gene: .; J gene: TRBJ1-1; CDR3 DNA: TGCGCCAGCAGCCTCGAATCCGGCGGCACTGAAGCTTTCTTT; CDR3 protein: CASSLESGGTEAFF
V gene: TRBV2; clone size: once; CDR3 length: 15; D gene: .; J gene: TRBJ1-5; CDR3 DNA: TGTGCCAGCAGTGAAGAGGGTTCAGGGAATCAGCCCCAGCATTTT; CDR3 protein: CASSEEGSGNQPQHF
V gene: TRBV21-1; clone size: .; CDR3 length: 19; D gene: .; J gene: TRBJ2-5; CDR3 DNA: TGTGCCAGCAGCAAAGCGCCGGGGAAGGGGGAAGAGGTCCAAGAGACCCAGTACTTC; CDR3 protein: CASSKAPGKGEEVQETQYF
V gene: TRBV12-3/TRBV12-4; clone size: .; CDR3 length: 13; D gene: .; J gene: TRBJ2-2; CDR3 DNA: TGTGCCAGCTGCTTCGGGAACACCGGGGAGCTGTTTTTT; CDR3 protein: CASCFGNTGELFF
V gene: TRBV18; clone size: .; CDR3 length: 15; D gene: .; J gene: TRBJ1-6; CDR3 DNA: TGTGCCAGCTCACCTTCAAGGGAGGGGTCTTCACCCCTCCACTTT; CDR3 protein: CASSPSREGSSPLHF
V gene: TRBV19; clone size: .; CDR3 length: 13; D gene: .; J gene: TRBJ1-1; CDR3 DNA: TGTGCCAGTTTGGATGGCGGAGACACTGAAGCTTTCTTT; CDR3 protein: CASLDGGDTEAFF
V gene: TRBV6-5; clone size: .; CDR3 length: 14; D gene: .; J gene: TRBJ1-2; CDR3 DNA: TGTGCCAGCAGTTACAGCAGGGGTGGTCATGGCTACACCTTC; CDR3 protein: CASSYSRGGHGYTF
V gene: TRBV11-1; clone size: .; CDR3 length: 14; D gene: TRBD1; J gene: TRBJ1-4; CDR3 DNA: TGTGCCAGCAGCCAAGGGACAGGGGCAGAAAAACTGTTTTTT; CDR3 protein: CASSQGTGAEKLFF
V gene: TRBV29-1; clone size: once; CDR3 length: 14; D gene: TRBD2; J gene: TRBJ2-1; CDR3 DNA: TGCAGCGTCCTTAGCGGGAGGAGGTTAGGTGAGCAGTTCTTC; CDR3 protein: CSVLSGRRLGEQFF
V gene: TRBV5-1; clone size: .; CDR3 length: 15; D gene: TRBD2; J gene: TRBJ2-3; CDR3 DNA: TGCGCCAGCAGCCCCCCCCCGGGAGGGGCAGATACGCAGTATTTT; CDR3 protein: CASSPPPGGADTQYF